This TCR beta chain is drawn from a study of T cells in Graves' hyperthyroidism and ophthalmopathy. Study outcomes and limitations: The model's output predicted ophthalmopathy at a median of roughly 6 months prior to onset.

The count of this clonotype is one. No antigen is known for it. Amplification targeted TCR beta CDR3 regions from RNA transcripts. HTBI primers were used for first-round RT-PCR of the TCR CDR3. TCRdb re-analysed the multiplex PCR reads in MiXCR, keeping a single row per CDR3 protein. The top ten hold approximately 19% of the sample, which has about 370,000 distinct CDR3 sequences, approximately 16% seen once. This CDR3 is built from 14 residues. Trimming took off 4 bases at V and 5 bases at J, with 18 bases between the two ends. Germline CDR1 SQVTM, CDR2 ANQGSEA. This TCR was sampled from a woman aged 55-70 years with Graves' ophthalmopathy. The sample was blood. The V and J genes are TRBV29-1 and TRBJ2-7, with a weak D call TRBD2 (7 bases). The CDR3 loop is CSVGGGRGVDEQYF. The CDR3 DNA follows: TGCAGCGTTGGGGGGGGGAGGGGGGTCGACGAGCAGTACTTC.